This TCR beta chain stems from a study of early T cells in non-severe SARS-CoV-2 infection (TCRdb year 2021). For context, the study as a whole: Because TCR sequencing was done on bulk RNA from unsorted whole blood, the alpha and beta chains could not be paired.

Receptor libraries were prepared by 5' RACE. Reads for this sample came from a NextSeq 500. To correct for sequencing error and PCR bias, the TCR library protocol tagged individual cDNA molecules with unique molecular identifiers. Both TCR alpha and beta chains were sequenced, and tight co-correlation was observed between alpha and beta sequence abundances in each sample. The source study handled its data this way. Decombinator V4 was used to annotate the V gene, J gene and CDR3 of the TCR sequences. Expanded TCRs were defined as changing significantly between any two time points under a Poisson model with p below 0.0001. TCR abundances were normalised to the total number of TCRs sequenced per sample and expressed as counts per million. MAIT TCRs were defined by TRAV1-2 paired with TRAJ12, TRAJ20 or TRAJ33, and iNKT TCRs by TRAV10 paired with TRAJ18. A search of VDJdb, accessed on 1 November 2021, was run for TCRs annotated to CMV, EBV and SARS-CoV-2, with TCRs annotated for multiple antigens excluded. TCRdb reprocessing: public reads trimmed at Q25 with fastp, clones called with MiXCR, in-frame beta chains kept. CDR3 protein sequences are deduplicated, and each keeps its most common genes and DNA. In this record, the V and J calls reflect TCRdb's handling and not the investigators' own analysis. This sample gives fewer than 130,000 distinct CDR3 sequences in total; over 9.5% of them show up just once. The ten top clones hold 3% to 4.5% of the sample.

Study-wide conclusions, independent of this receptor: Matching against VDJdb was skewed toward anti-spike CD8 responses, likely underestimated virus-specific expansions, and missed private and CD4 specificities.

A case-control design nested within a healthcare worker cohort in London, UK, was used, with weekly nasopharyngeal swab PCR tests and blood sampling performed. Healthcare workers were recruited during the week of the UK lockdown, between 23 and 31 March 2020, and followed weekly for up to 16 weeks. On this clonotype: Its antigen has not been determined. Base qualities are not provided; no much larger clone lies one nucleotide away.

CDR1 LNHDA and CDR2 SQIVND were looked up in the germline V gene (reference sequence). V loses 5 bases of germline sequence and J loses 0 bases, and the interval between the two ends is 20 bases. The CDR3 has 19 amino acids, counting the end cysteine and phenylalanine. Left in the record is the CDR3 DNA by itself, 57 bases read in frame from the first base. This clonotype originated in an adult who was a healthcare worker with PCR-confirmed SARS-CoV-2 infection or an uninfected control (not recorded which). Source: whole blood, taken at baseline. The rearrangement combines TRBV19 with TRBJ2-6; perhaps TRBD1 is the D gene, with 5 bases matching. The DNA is TGTGCCAGTAGTTGGGTTTTGGACAACTCCAACTCTGGGGCCAACGTCCTGACTTTC. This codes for CASSWVLDNSNSGANVLTF.